The present T cell receptor beta chain was sequenced within a study of identical twins. Study-wide findings and caveats: Models came in too low on out-of-frame TCR alpha sharing in monozygotic twins. One should note that invariant MAIT and iNKT cells could partly confound zero-insertion analyses. Fewer insertions characterized abundant cord blood beta clonotypes, whereas memory repertoires showed none.

As concerns this clonotype: Its specificity is unknown.

Through template switching, a universal primer site was introduced, and the cDNA contained unique molecular identifiers. TCRdb reanalysed the 5' RACE reads using MiXCR and keeps one entry per CDR3 protein. The data hold 240,000 or so distinct CDR3 sequences, with 10% to 13% observed a single time. Trimming at V came to 5 bases and at J to 6 bases, leaving 12 bases not matched to a gene. The CDR3 has 16 amino acids. CDR1 SGHRS and CDR2 YFSETQ come from the germline V gene. Sequenced sample: memory T cells sorted from blood. This TCR was recovered from a man aged 50-60 years in good health. The genes are TRBV5-1 and TRBJ2-3; 10 nucleotides agree with TRBD2. This CDR3 is CASSKPPGLATDTQYF. In nucleotides, the CDR3 is TGCGCCAGCAGTAAACCACCGGGACTAGCGACCGATACGCAGTATTTT.